A single T cell receptor beta chain is shown here with its context. What it recognizes is unknown. Sequencing libraries for TCR beta were prepared with iRepertoire HTBI primers and Arm-PCR of CDR3 regions. TCRdb fed the multiplex PCR reads into MiXCR, producing one record per CDR3 protein. This sample yields 310,000 or so distinct CDR3 sequences, of which 20% to 25% are seen a single time; approximately 53% belongs to the top ten. Germline assignment: CDR1 SGHTA and CDR2 FQGTGA. V was clipped by 5 bases and J by 2 bases, with 19 bases between them. The CDR3 is 16 amino acids. This sample is drawn from a study of regulatory T cells in long-lasting Graves disease. Study information: Over-5-year antithyroid drug use with positive TSH receptor antibodies defined persistent Graves' disease in the study.

Regarding the study as a whole: Lower TCR diversity was seen in persistent Graves' patients than in newly diagnosed ones. Having only a small sample size may have limited accuracy.

Time point: persistent/refractory GD, antithyroid drugs over 5 years with positive TRAb. RNA extracted from PBMCs served as the sequencing template. It was by American Thyroid Association guidelines that Graves' disease was diagnosed. The input for sequencing was peripheral blood mononuclear cells (PBMCs), taken when the disease was refractory, from a patient treated with antithyroid drugs. The V and J genes are TRBV7-3 and TRBJ2-7; either TRBD1 or TRBD2 may supply D (5 bases each). The receptor was isolated from a female donor with Graves disease. CDR3 region: CASSGYRDHNTYEQYF. The CDR3 bases are TGTGCCAGCAGCGGGTACCGGGACCACAACACCTACGAGCAGTACTTC.